This T cell receptor beta chain derives from a study of blood T cell repertoires in COVID-19. On the study more broadly: T cells, B-cell-depleted T cells, or PBMCs supplied cDNA or gDNA.

CDR3 length equals 15 residues. Germline CDR1 MNHEY, CDR2 SMNVEV (reference sequence). The J segment lost 8 bases and the V segment lost 4 bases, leaving 11 bases of the junction unmatched. Per the study methods: Reference gene primer amplification gave nucleated cell count estimates. The protocol was immunoSEQ multiplex PCR, while the TCRdb copy is restricted to in-frame clones and leaves out a portion. Clonal size and the V and J genes are those of that table, whereas D and trimming came from the DNA. The sample lists 45,000 to 65,000 clones, about 91% occurring once. The sequencing sample was made of peripheral blood. V and J are TRBV27 and TRBJ2-1; the match to TRBD2 covers 7 bases. This sequence originates from a man in his sixties with active COVID-19. CDR3 bases: TGTGCCAGCAGTTCCCGGGCGGGGGTTTATGATGAGCAGTTCTTC. Encoded protein: CASSSRAGVYDEQFF.